The 11 T cell receptor beta chains below were found in one sample sequenced in a study of blood T cell repertoires in COVID-19. Clones were sequenced by immunoSEQ multiplex PCR, and TCRdb holds only the in-frame ones, with some missing. The sample carries 29,000 or so clones, more than 80% recorded once. The source material was peripheral blood. The source is a human donor in a cohort sampled during active COVID-19.

CDR3 protein: CASNQGARIGEQYF. The CDR3 nucleotides read TGTGCCAGCAATCAGGGGGCGCGGATCGGGGAGCAGTACTTC. V is TRBV27 and J is TRBJ2-7, with TRBD1 matching over 8 bases. There are 14 residues in the CDR3. The V segment lost 7 bases and the J segment 7 bases; nucleotides outside the gene matches: 12. Germline lookup yields CDR1 MNHEY and CDR2 SMNVEV (reference sequence).

V gene TRBV5-6 combines with J gene TRBJ1-2; D call uncertain. This CDR3 comprises 13 residues. CDR1 and CDR2 (germline): SGHDT, YYEEEE. V was shortened by 6 bases and J by 4 bases, with 13 bases between the two germline ends. CDR3 DNA sequence: TGTGCCAGCACCCGGCGGCAGCTCTATGGCTACACCTTC. Protein: CASTRRQLYGYTF.

The chain is built from TRBV6-2 or TRBV6-3 and TRBJ2-7, with TRBD1 matching over 10 bases. The CDR3 has 14 amino acids. CDR1 and CDR2 (germline): MNHEY, SVGEGT. Trimming removed 2 bases from V and 4 bases from J; junction bases left unmatched: 2. The DNA of the CDR3 is TGTGCCAGCAGTTACCCGGGACAGGGGTACGAGCAGTACTTC. This encodes CASSYPGQGYEQYF.

The chain uses TRBV28 and TRBJ1-6; no definite D call. Germline V gene data show CDR1 as MDHEN and CDR2 as SYDVKM. The CDR3 is 14 residues long. The V end lost 5 bases, the J end lost 3 bases, and 8 bases lay between the germline ends. Here the CDR3 reads CASSLRYYNSPLHF. The CDR3 DNA reads as TGTGCCAGCAGTCTGCGCTACTATAATTCACCCCTCCACTTT.

The chain joins TRBV4-1 to TRBJ2-5; weak D call: TRBD2 (6 bases). The germline CDR1 and CDR2 sequences are MGHRA and YSYEKL. The CDR3 covers 15 residues. V shed 0 bases and J shed 2 bases, with 10 bases lying between them. This CDR3 reads CASSQDGTVQETQYF. The CDR3 DNA follows: TGCGCCAGCAGCCAAGATGGGACTGTACAAGAGACCCAGTACTTC.

This chain joins TRBV7-2 and TRBJ2-5; D unresolved. The J call may be incorrect, as the DNA end agrees better with TRBJ2-7. Germline V gene sequence: CDR1 SGHTA, CDR2 FQGNSA. The CDR3 contains 15 residues. Here the CDR3 DNA reads TGTGCCAGCAGCTTAGCGGGTTTCGAAGGAAGCGAGCAGTACTTC. Translated, it gives CASSLAGFEGSEQYF.

This chain uses TRBV7-8 with TRBJ2-7; TRBD1 is a possible D gene (5 bases). The CDR3 sequence is 15 residues long. Trimming removed 1 base at V and 1 base at J, with 11 bases between. In germline, CDR1 is SGHVS, CDR2 FQNEAQ. CDR3 amino acids: CASSLVWQGSYEQYF. The DNA for the CDR3 is TGTGCCAGCAGCTTAGTTTGGCAGGGATCCTACGAGCAGTACTTC.

V usage is TRBV5-1 and J usage is TRBJ1-4, with a weak D call TRBD1 (6 bases). The germline gives CDR1 SGHRS, CDR2 YFSETQ. This CDR3 spans 14 amino acids. V lost 4 bases and J lost 4, with 11 bases in between. The CDR3 DNA reads as TGCGCCAGCAGCCTCACAGGGATTAATGAAAAACTGTTTTTT. Its translation: CASSLTGINEKLFF.

The CDR3 is CASSQEQGQPYEQYF. In DNA, the CDR3 is TGCGCCAGCAGCCAAGAACAGGGCCAGCCCTACGAGCAGTACTTC. V is TRBV4-3 and J is TRBJ2-7, with D perhaps matching TRBD1 (6 bases). V was shortened by 0 bases and J by 2 bases, with 11 bases between the two germline ends. The V gene's germline CDR1 is LGHNA and CDR2 YSLEER. This CDR3 has 15 amino acids.

The rearrangement uses TRBV12-3 or TRBV12-4 and TRBJ2-3; TRBD1 is a possible D gene (5 bases). Trimming removed 3 bases at V and 10 bases at J, with 11 bases between. CDR3 size: 12 residues. The CDR3 region is CASSFRDPAQYF. Here the CDR3 DNA reads TGTGCCAGCAGTTTCAGGGATCCGGCGCAGTATTTT.

The chain is built from TRBV9 and TRBJ2-2, with D unresolved. Between the trimmed V and J ends, which lost 0 bases and 2 bases, there was a span of 8 bases. The CDR3 is made up of 15 amino acids. CDR1 SGDLS and CDR2 YYNGEE come from the germline V gene. CDR3 nucleotide sequence: TGTGCCAGCAGCGTAGAACAGCTAAACACCGGGGAGCTGTTTTTT. Protein product: CASSVEQLNTGELFF.